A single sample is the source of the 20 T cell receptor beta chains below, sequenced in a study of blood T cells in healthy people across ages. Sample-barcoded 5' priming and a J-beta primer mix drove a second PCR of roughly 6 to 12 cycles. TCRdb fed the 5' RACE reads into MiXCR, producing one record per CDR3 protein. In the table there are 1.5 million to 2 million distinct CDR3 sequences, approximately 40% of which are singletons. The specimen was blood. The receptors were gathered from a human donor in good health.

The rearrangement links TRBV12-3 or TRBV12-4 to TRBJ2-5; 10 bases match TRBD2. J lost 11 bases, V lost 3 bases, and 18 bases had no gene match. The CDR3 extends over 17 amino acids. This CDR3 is CASSFGAAGGPYNEQYF. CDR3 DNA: TGTGCCAGCAGTTTCGGAGCAGCGGGGGGGCCTTACAATGAGCAGTACTTC.

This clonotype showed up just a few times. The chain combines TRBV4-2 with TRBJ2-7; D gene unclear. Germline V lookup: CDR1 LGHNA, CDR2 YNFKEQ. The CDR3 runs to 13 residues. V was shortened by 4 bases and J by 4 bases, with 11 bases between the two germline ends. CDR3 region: CASSPLGLYEQYF. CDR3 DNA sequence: TGTGCCAGCAGCCCCCTCGGGCTTTACGAGCAGTACTTC.

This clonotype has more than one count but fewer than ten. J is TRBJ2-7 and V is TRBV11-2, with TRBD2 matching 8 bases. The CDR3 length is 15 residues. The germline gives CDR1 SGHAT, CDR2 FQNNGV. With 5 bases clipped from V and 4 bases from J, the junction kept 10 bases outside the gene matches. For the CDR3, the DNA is TGTGCCAGCAGCCGGGCGGGAGGAAGCTTTTACGAGCAGTACTTC. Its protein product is CASSRAGGSFYEQYF.

The CDR3 sequence: CASSSTTDRGYEQYF. DNA of the CDR3: TGTGCCAGCAGTTCAACAACGGACAGGGGGTACGAGCAGTACTTC. This chain uses TRBV27 with TRBJ2-7; 10 bases are shared with TRBD1. The trim removed 4 bases at V and 4 bases at J, leaving 7 bases unmatched. This CDR3 contains 15 residues. In germline, CDR1 is MNHEY, CDR2 SMNVEV (reference sequence).

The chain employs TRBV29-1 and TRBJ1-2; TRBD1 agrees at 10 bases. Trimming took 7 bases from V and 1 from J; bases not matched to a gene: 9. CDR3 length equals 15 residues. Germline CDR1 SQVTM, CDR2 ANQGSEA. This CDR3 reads CSALGQGPINYGYTF. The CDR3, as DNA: TGCAGCGCCCTGGGACAGGGGCCAATTAACTATGGCTACACCTTC.

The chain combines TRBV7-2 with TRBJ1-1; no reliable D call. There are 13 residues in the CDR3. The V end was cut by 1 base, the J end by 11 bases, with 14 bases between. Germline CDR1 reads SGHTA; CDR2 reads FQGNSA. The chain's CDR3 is CASSLDGHGGAFF. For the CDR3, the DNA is TGTGCCAGCAGCTTAGATGGTCATGGCGGGGCTTTCTTT.

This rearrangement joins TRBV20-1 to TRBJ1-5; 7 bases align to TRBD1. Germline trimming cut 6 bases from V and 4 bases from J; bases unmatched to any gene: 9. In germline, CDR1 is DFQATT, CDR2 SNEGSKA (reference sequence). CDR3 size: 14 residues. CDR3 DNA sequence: TGCAGTGCAAAGAACAGGGGTCGGAATCAGCCCCAGCATTTT. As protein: CSAKNRGRNQPQHF.

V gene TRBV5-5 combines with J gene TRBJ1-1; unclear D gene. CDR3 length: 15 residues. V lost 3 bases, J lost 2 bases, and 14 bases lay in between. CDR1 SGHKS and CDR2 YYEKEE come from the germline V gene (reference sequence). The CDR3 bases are TGTGCCAGCAGCTCAGGACGGACTACTAACACTGAAGCTTTCTTT. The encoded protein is CASSSGRTTNTEAFF.

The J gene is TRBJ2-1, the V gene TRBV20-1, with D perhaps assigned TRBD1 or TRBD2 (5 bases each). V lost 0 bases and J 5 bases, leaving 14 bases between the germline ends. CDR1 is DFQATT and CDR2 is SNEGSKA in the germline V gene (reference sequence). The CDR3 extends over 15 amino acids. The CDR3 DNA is TGCAGTGCTAGAGATATACTAGGGGATCACAATGAGCAGTTCTTC. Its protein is CSARDILGDHNEQFF.

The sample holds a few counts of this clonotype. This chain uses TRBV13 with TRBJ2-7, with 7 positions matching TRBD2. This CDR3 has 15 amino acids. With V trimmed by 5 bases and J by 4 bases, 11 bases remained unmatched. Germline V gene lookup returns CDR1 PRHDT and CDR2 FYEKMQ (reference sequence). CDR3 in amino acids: CASSPQGAGRYEQYF. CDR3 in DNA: TGTGCCAGCAGCCCCCAGGGAGCGGGGAGATACGAGCAGTACTTC.

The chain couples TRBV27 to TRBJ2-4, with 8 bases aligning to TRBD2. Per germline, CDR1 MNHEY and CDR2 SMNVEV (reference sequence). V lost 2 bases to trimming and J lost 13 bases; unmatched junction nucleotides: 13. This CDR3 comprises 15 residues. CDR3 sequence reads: CASSLVGGGWNEQYF. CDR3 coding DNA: TGTGCCAGCAGTTTAGTTGGCGGGGGGTGGAATGAGCAGTACTTC.

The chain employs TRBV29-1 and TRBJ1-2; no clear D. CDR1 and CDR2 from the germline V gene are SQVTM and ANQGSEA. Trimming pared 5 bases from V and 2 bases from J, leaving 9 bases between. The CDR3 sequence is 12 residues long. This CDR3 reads CSVQNQNYGYTF. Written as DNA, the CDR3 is TGCAGCGTTCAGAACCAAAACTATGGCTACACCTTC.

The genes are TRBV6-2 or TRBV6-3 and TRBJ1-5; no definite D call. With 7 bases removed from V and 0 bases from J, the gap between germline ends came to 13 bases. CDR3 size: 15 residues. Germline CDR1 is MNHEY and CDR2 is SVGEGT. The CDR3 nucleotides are TGTGCCAGCACTTCGCCAGATGCTAGCAATCAGCCCCAGCATTTT. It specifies CASTSPDASNQPQHF.

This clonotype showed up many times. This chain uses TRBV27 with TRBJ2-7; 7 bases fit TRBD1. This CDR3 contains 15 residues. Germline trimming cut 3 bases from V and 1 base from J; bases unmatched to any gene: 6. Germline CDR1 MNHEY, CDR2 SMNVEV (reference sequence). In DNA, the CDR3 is TGTGCCAGCAGTTTTTCGACAGGGTTTTCCTACGAGCAGTACTTC. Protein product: CASSFSTGFSYEQYF.

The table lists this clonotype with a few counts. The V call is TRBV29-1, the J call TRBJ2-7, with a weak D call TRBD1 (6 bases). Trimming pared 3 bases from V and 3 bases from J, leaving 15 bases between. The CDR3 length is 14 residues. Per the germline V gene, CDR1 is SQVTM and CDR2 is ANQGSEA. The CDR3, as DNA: TGCAGCGTTGAGGTATTAGGGGGAGTCTACGAGCAGTACTTC. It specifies CSVEVLGGVYEQYF.

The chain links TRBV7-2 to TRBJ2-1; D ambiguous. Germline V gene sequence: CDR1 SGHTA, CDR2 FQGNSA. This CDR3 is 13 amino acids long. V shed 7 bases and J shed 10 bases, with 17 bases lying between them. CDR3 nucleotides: TGTGCCAGCAAGGCTCGACTGGTAGAGGAGCAGTTCTTC. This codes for CASKARLVEEQFF.

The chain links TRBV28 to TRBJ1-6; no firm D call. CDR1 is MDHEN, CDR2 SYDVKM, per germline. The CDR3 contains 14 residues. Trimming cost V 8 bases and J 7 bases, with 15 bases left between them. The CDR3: CASSRAASNSPLHF. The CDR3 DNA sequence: TGTGCCAGCTCCCGGGCAGCAAGCAATTCACCCCTCCACTTT.

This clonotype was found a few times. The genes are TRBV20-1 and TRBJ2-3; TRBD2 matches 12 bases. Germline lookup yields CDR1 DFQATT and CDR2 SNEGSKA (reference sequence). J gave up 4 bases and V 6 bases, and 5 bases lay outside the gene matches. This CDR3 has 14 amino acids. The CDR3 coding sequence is TGCAGTGCGGAGGGACTAGCGGGTCCAGATACGCAGTATTTT. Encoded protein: CSAEGLAGPDTQYF.

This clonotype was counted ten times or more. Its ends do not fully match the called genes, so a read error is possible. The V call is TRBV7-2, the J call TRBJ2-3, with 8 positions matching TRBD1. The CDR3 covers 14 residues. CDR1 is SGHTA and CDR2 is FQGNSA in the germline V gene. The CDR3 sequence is CASSLGQVPDTQYF. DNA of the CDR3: TGCGCCAGTAGCCTGGGACAGGTTCCAGATACGCAGTATTTT.

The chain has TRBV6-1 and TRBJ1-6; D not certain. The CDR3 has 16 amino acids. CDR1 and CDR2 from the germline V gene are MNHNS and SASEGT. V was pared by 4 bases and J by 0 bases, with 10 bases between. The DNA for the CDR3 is TGTGCCAGCAGTGCTCCTGCTAGCTCCTATAATTCACCCCTCCACTTT. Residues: CASSAPASSYNSPLHF.